These 21 T cell receptor beta chains were all obtained from the same sample, sequenced in a study of cytomegalovirus exposure and HLA in healthy donors. It was with 60 Vbeta and 13 Jbeta primers that the PCR ran. The protocol was immunoSEQ multiplex PCR, while the TCRdb copy is restricted to in-frame clones and leaves out a portion. Counted here are roughly 70,000 clones, 70% to 75% occurring once; the ten biggest clones make up 9.5% to 12%. Source material: PBMCs. Source of these receptors: a human donor in good health.

This chain uses TRBV7-6 with TRBJ2-1, with a tentative D call TRBD2 (6 bases). This CDR3 contains 15 residues. The germline V gene has CDR1 SGHVS and CDR2 FNYEAQ. V gave up 5 bases and J gave up 8 bases, with 19 bases separating them. The CDR3 region is CASSIGLPPGDEQFF. For the CDR3, the DNA is TGTGCCAGCAGCATCGGACTACCCCCGGGGGATGAGCAGTTCTTC.

The chain recombines TRBV5-1 with TRBJ2-4, with 12 bases aligning to TRBD1. CDR3 length: 15 amino acids. J was trimmed by 7 bases and V by 4 bases; bases with no gene match: 6. Germline CDR1 reads SGHRS; CDR2 reads YFSETQ. CDR3 nucleotides: TGCGCCAGCAGCCGAGGGACAGGGGGCCGGAACATTCAGTACTTC. This sequence encodes CASSRGTGGRNIQYF.

Here the CDR3 reads CASSQAGTGPYEQYF. CDR3 bases: TGTGCCAGCAGCCAAGCCGGGACAGGGCCCTACGAGCAGTACTTC. The chain carries TRBV4-2 and TRBJ2-7; TRBD1 matches at 9 bases. The CDR3 consists of 15 residues. With V trimmed by 1 base and J by 2 bases, 3 bases remained unmatched. Germline lookup yields CDR1 LGHNA and CDR2 YNFKEQ.

V is TRBV5-1 and J is TRBJ2-5; possible D gene TRBD1, 6 bases. Trimming stripped 4 bases from V and 5 bases from J, with 15 bases between. Germline CDR1 is SGHRS and CDR2 is YFSETQ. The CDR3 length is 14 residues. CDR3 nucleotides: TGCGCCAGCAGCCTAATACAGGGAAGCGAGACCCAGTACTTC. This sequence encodes CASSLIQGSETQYF.

This chain connects TRBV25-1 to TRBJ2-5; possibly TRBD2 for D (5 bases). Germline-derived CDR1 and CDR2 are MGHDK and SYGVNS. The CDR3 loop spans 15 amino acids. Trimming pared 2 bases from V and 5 bases from J, leaving 15 bases between. The CDR3 reads CASSEMDGRGETQYF. In nucleotides, the CDR3 is TGTGCCAGCAGTGAAATGGACGGCCGCGGGGAGACCCAGTACTTC.

The chain links TRBV7-2 to TRBJ2-1, with D possibly matching TRBD2 (7 bases). The CDR3 covers 15 residues. The germline V gene has CDR1 SGHTA and CDR2 FQGNSA. V was trimmed by 4 bases and J by 7 bases, leaving 17 bases between them. The CDR3 region has the DNA TGTGCCAGCAGCTCCCGCGAGAGGGGGGGGAATGAGCAGTTCTTC. This encodes CASSSRERGGNEQFF.

V and J are TRBV7-9 and TRBJ1-4; D is perhaps TRBD1 (5 bases). The V gene lost 5 bases and the J gene lost 8 bases, with 15 bases spanning the gap. Germline-derived CDR1 and CDR2 are SEHNR and FQNEAQ (reference sequence). The CDR3 consists of 14 residues. The CDR3 loop is CASSPTDAQEKLFF. CDR3 sequence (DNA): TGTGCCAGCAGCCCGACAGATGCTCAAGAAAAACTGTTTTTT.

This chain links TRBV28 with TRBJ2-7, with no clear D. CDR1 is MDHEN, CDR2 SYDVKM, per germline. The CDR3 length is 15 residues. V was clipped by 8 bases and J by 0 bases, with 17 bases between them. CDR3 in amino acids: CASSLGGGSSYEQYF. CDR3 coding DNA: TGTGCCAGCTCTCTCGGCGGCGGAAGCTCCTACGAGCAGTACTTC.

As concerns this clone: The same CDR3 also results from other DNA sequences found in this sample. The V call is TRBV15, the J call TRBJ2-5; 7 bases match TRBD2. The CDR3 length is 14 residues. The V gene end was trimmed by 0 bases and the J gene end by 3 bases; junction bases not matched to a gene: 1. Germline V gene sequence: CDR1 LNHNV, CDR2 YYDKDF (reference sequence). The CDR3 spells CATSRDLAEETQYF. CDR3 coding DNA: TGTGCCACCAGCAGAGACCTAGCGGAAGAGACCCAGTACTTC. Full variable domain (remainder filled in from reference TRBV15 and TRBJ2-5): DAMVIQNPRYQVTQFGKPVTLSCSQTLNHNVMYWYQQKSSQAPKLLFHYYDKDFNNEADTPDNFQSRRPNTSFCFLDIRSPGLGDTAMYLCATSRDLAEETQYFGPGTRLLVL.

This clone was counted a single time. This chain connects TRBV5-1 to TRBJ2-5; 11 positions match TRBD2. This CDR3 has 15 amino acids. From germline, CDR1 is SGHRS and CDR2 YFSETQ. V lost 1 base and J lost 2; bases outside the gene matches: 1. CDR3 sequence reads: CASSLRLAGQETQYF. DNA for the CDR3: TGCGCCAGCAGCTTGAGACTAGCGGGGCAAGAGACCCAGTACTTC. Based on the CDR3 plus reference TRBV5-1 and TRBJ2-5, the full variable domain is KAGVTQTPRYLIKTRGQQVTLSCSPISGHRSVSWYQQTPGQGLQFLFEYFSETQRNKGNFPGRFSGRQFSNSRSEMNVSTLELGDSALYLCASSLRLAGQETQYFGPGTRLLVL.

Turning to this clone: Within the sample, other DNA sequences also encode this same CDR3. The CDR3 nucleotides read TGTGCCAGCAGTGACCCCGGTAACTATGGCTACACCTTC. Protein: CASSDPGNYGYTF. The rearrangement links TRBV6-1 to TRBJ1-2; no firm D call. Trimming took off 3 bases at V and 1 base at J, with 6 bases between the two ends. The length of the CDR3 is 13 residues. From germline, CDR1 is MNHNS and CDR2 SASEGT.

This clone was seen a handful of times. The rearrangement links TRBV5-4 to TRBJ2-6; 12 bases are a match to TRBD1. From germline, CDR1 is SGHNT and CDR2 YYREEE (reference sequence). The CDR3 is 17 amino acids. Trimming took 3 bases from V and 2 from J; bases not matched to a gene: 3. The CDR3 DNA reads as TGTGCCAGCAGCTCGGGACAGGGGGCGACTGGGGCCAACGTCCTGACTTTC. It specifies CASSSGQGATGANVLTF. Drawing the rest from reference TRBV5-4 and TRBJ2-6, the complete variable domain is ETGVTQSPTHLIKTRGQQVTLRCSSQSGHNTVSWYQQALGQGPQFIFQYYREEENGRGNFPPRFSGLQFPNYSSELNVNALELDDSALYLCASSSGQGATGANVLTFGAGSRLTVL.

The chain recombines TRBV5-4 with TRBJ2-7, with D unclear. CDR3 length equals 14 residues. V shed 0 bases and J shed 0 bases, with 7 bases lying between them. Germline lookup yields CDR1 SGHNT and CDR2 YYREEE (reference sequence). Written as DNA, the CDR3 is TGTGCCAGCAGCTTGGCAGCGAGCTCCTACGAGCAGTACTTC. It specifies CASSLAASSYEQYF.

Only a few counts were recorded for this clone. CDR3 protein: CASSPDLTASTDTQYF. In nucleotides, the CDR3 is TGTGCCAGCAGCCCAGACCTGACAGCTAGCACAGATACGCAGTATTTT. V gene TRBV5-4 combines with J gene TRBJ2-3, with D perhaps matching TRBD1 (5 bases). There are 16 residues in the CDR3. V dropped 4 bases and J dropped 0 bases, with 15 bases sitting between them. Germline assignment: CDR1 SGHNT and CDR2 YYREEE (reference sequence).

In DNA form, the CDR3 reads TGTGCCAGCAGCCGGGGGGGGGAGGGAGGATACAATGAGCAGTTCTTC. Translated: CASSRGGEGGYNEQFF. The chain combines TRBV5-6 with TRBJ2-1, with TRBD2 identical over 8 bases. V lost 4 bases and J lost 4; bases outside the gene matches: 10. The germline V gene encodes CDR1 SGHDT and CDR2 YYEEEE. This CDR3 has 16 amino acids.

This rearrangement joins TRBV6-1 to TRBJ2-7; 10 bases fit TRBD2. This CDR3 is built from 16 residues. The germline V gene has CDR1 MNHNS and CDR2 SASEGT. V trimming: 4 bases; J trimming: 2 bases; junction bases outside the gene matches: 8. CDR3 bases: TGTGCCAGCAGTGCCTTGAGGACTAGCGGAACCTACGAGCAGTACTTC. It codes for CASSALRTSGTYEQYF.

In DNA form, the CDR3 reads TGTGCCAGCAGCCCCGGGGGACTAGCGGGATATAATGAGCAGTTCTTC. Residues: CASSPGGLAGYNEQFF. The chain recombines TRBV9 with TRBJ2-1, with 13 bases lining up with TRBD2. CDR1 and CDR2 (germline): SGDLS, YYNGEE. This CDR3 is built from 16 residues. V was pared by 4 bases and J by 7 bases, with 8 bases of the junction left unmatched.

This rearrangement joins TRBV30 to TRBJ1-1, with D maybe TRBD1 (6 bases). The CDR3 contains 13 residues. Trimming took off 0 bases at V and 3 bases at J, with 8 bases between the two ends. Germline assignment: CDR1 GTSNPN and CDR2 SVGIG (reference sequence). The CDR3 loop reads CAWSVEGDTEAFF. The CDR3 coding sequence is TGTGCCTGGAGTGTAGAGGGGGACACTGAAGCTTTCTTT.

On this clone: Other DNA sequences of this sample code for an identical CDR3. This chain uses TRBV10-3 with TRBJ1-1, with 8 bases lining up with TRBD1. Trimming cost V 2 bases and J 4 bases; bases outside gene matches: 3. The CDR3 contains 14 residues. Germline loops: CDR1 ENHRY, CDR2 SYGVKD. CDR3 sequence: CAISETGGGTEAFF. The CDR3 DNA sequence: TGTGCCATCAGTGAGACAGGGGGAGGCACTGAAGCTTTCTTT.

V is TRBV19 and J is TRBJ2-2; TRBD1 matches at 10 bases. Germline V gene data show CDR1 as LNHDA and CDR2 as SQIVND (reference sequence). The CDR3 sequence is 14 residues long. V shed 10 bases and J 6 bases; nucleotides not matched to a gene: 8. The CDR3 loop is CATLDRGRAGELFF. The CDR3 nucleotides read TGTGCCACCCTCGACAGGGGGCGGGCCGGGGAGCTGTTTTTT.

The chain uses TRBV6-1 and TRBJ1-5, with D possibly being TRBD1 (6 bases). CDR3 length: 14 residues. CDR1 MNHNS and CDR2 SASEGT come from the germline V gene. V was pared by 3 bases and J by 9 bases, with 15 bases between. The CDR3 here is CASSEVGQKGPQHF. The CDR3 DNA follows: TGTGCCAGCAGTGAGGTTGGACAGAAGGGGCCCCAGCATTTT.